The 22 T cell receptor beta chains reported below all come from one sample, sequenced in a study of cytomegalovirus exposure and HLA in healthy donors. The PCR ran on 60 Vbeta and 13 Jbeta primers. Libraries were prepared by immunoSEQ multiplex PCR; TCRdb keeps only in-frame clonotypes and omits some of them. The table shows approximately 100,000 clones, with less than 80% occurring only once. What was sequenced was PBMCs. Every receptor here comes from a woman between 40 and 50 years old in good health and CMV-seronegative.

The chain combines TRBV6-5 with TRBJ1-2; D is possibly TRBD1 (5 bases). V dropped 2 bases and J dropped 4 bases, with 8 bases sitting between them. Germline assignment: CDR1 MNHEY and CDR2 SVGAGI. The CDR3 is 13 residues long. This chain's CDR3 is CASSYHDSYGYTF. CDR3 nucleotide sequence: TGTGCCAGCAGTTACCATGACAGCTATGGCTACACCTTC.

The chain uses TRBV7-7 and TRBJ2-2; 8 bases line up with TRBD2. The V and J ends lost 5 bases and 6 bases, in that order; junction bases with no gene match: 8. Per germline, CDR1 SSHAT and CDR2 FNYEAQ (reference sequence). The CDR3 has 15 residues. CDR3 protein: CASSALTSAAGELFF. The DNA for the CDR3 is TGTGCCAGCAGCGCGCTGACTAGCGCGGCCGGGGAGCTGTTTTTT.

This clone appeared a few times. V and J are TRBV2 and TRBJ2-1; 9 bases line up with TRBD2. Germline loops: CDR1 SNHLY, CDR2 FYNNEI. The CDR3 loop spans 15 amino acids. J gave up 6 bases and V 2 bases, and 5 bases lay outside the gene matches. The CDR3: CASSERGGGGNEQFF. DNA of the CDR3: TGTGCCAGCAGTGAACGGGGCGGGGGGGGCAATGAGCAGTTCTTC.

The chain is built from TRBV30 and TRBJ1-6; tentatively, D is TRBD1 (5 bases). Trimming stripped 3 bases from V and 7 bases from J, with 13 bases between. Germline V CDR1 and CDR2: GTSNPN, SVGIG (reference sequence). There are 14 residues in the CDR3. CDR3 region: CAWRWTGGNSPLHF. The DNA for the CDR3 is TGTGCCTGGAGGTGGACGGGGGGGAATTCACCCCTCCACTTT. The whole variable domain, filled in from reference TRBV30 and TRBJ1-6, reads SQTIHQWPATLVQPVGSPLSLECTVEGTSNPNLYWYRQAAGRGLQLLFYSVGIGQISSEVPQNLSASRPQDRQFILSSKKLLLSDSGFYLCAWRWTGGNSPLHFGNGTRLTVT.

The genes are TRBV5-1 and TRBJ1-1; D not resolved. In germline, CDR1 is SGHRS, CDR2 YFSETQ. V was clipped by 4 bases and J by 1 base, with 11 bases between them. The CDR3 totals 14 residues. CDR3 nucleotide sequence: TGCGCCAGCAGCAGAGTCCCGGGGAACACTGAAGCTTTCTTT. Protein sequence: CASSRVPGNTEAFF.

The rearrangement links TRBV28 to TRBJ2-5; 9 nucleotides line up with TRBD1. The J segment lost 2 bases and the V segment lost 6 bases, leaving 7 bases of the junction unmatched. Germline CDR1 MDHEN, CDR2 SYDVKM. The CDR3 covers 15 residues. The CDR3 DNA sequence: TGTGCCAGCAGACCCCGGGACAGGGCACAAGAGACCCAGTACTTC. It codes for CASRPRDRAQETQYF.

The chain links TRBV28 to TRBJ2-7; TRBD2 is a possible D gene (6 bases). CDR3 length equals 13 residues. Trimming removed 10 bases from V and 0 bases from J, with 13 bases in between. Germline V gene sequence: CDR1 MDHEN, CDR2 SYDVKM. CDR3 nucleotides: TGTGCCATCTTAGCGGAGAGCTCCTACGAGCAGTACTTC. It yields the protein CAILAESSYEQYF.

The chain recombines TRBV5-3 with TRBJ2-7; D may be TRBD2 (5 bases). TRBV5-3 is designated an ORF whose function remains uncertain. This CDR3 has 15 amino acids. V gave up 4 bases and J gave up 12 bases, with 26 bases separating them. CDR3 amino acids: CARSPTSGVPSWLYF. DNA of the CDR3: TGTGCCAGAAGCCCAACCTCCGGGGTCCCATCTTGGTTGTACTTC.

The genes are TRBV5-5 and TRBJ1-2; the D gene is possibly TRBD1 (6 bases). Germline V gene sequence: CDR1 SGHKS, CDR2 YYEKEE (reference sequence). CDR3 length: 15 residues. Trimming left V 4 bases short and J 4 bases short, with 17 bases between. Here the CDR3 DNA reads TGTGCCAGCAGCGACGGGGGGGCCTGGGGCTATGGCTACACCTTC. Translating it yields CASSDGGAWGYGYTF.

The chain links TRBV4-3 to TRBJ1-1; D call uncertain. The germline V and J ends were trimmed by 0 bases and 0 bases, with 8 bases remaining between them. CDR1 and CDR2 from the germline V gene are LGHNA and YSLEER. CDR3 length: 15 amino acids. The DNA of the CDR3 is TGCGCCAGCAGCCAAGAGAGGATCATGAACACTGAAGCTTTCTTT. This translates into CASSQERIMNTEAFF.

V gene TRBV30 combines with J gene TRBJ2-4, with no clear D. The germline CDR1 and CDR2 sequences are GTSNPN and SVGIG (reference sequence). This CDR3 is 15 amino acids long. Trimming left V 1 base short and J 0 bases short, with 10 bases between. CDR3 loop: CAWSGYGLAKNIQYF. CDR3 DNA sequence: TGTGCCTGGAGTGGGTATGGCTTAGCCAAAAACATTCAGTACTTC.

V gene TRBV9 combines with J gene TRBJ2-7; possible D gene TRBD2, 6 bases. Per the germline V gene, CDR1 is SGDLS and CDR2 is YYNGEE. V lost 4 bases and J 1 base, leaving 9 bases between the germline ends. The CDR3 is 13 amino acids. For the CDR3, the DNA is TGTGCCAGCAGCTCCGGACTATCCTACGAGCAGTACTTC. Translated: CASSSGLSYEQYF.

DNA of the CDR3: TGTGCCAGCAGCTTTGGAAGACAGGCGAGCACTGAAGCTTTCTTT. Its protein is CASSFGRQASTEAFF. The chain carries TRBV5-6 and TRBJ1-1, with TRBD1 as a possible D gene (6 bases). The CDR3 is 15 residues long. Germline-derived CDR1 and CDR2 are SGHDT and YYEEEE. V was pared by 2 bases and J by 4 bases, with 15 bases between.

The V gene is TRBV15, the J gene TRBJ2-7; D perhaps matches TRBD2 (6 bases). Germline V lookup: CDR1 LNHNV, CDR2 YYDKDF (reference sequence). V dropped 0 bases and J dropped 4 bases, with 13 bases sitting between them. CDR3 length: 15 residues. CDR3 protein: CATSRELRDSYEQYF. CDR3 DNA: TGTGCCACCAGCAGAGAACTCAGGGACTCTTACGAGCAGTACTTC.

This clone was observed a few times. The chain has TRBV10-3 and TRBJ2-1, with a weak D call TRBD1 (5 bases). Trimming stripped 5 bases from V and 3 bases from J, with 11 bases between. The CDR3 loop spans 14 amino acids. In germline, CDR1 is ENHRY, CDR2 SYGVKD. CDR3 sequence reads: CAISTIGVYNEQFF. DNA for the CDR3: TGTGCCATCAGTACGATAGGGGTCTACAATGAGCAGTTCTTC.

CDR3 sequence: CATSRDSGWGYEQYF. The CDR3 DNA reads as TGTGCCACCAGCAGAGATAGCGGGTGGGGCTACGAGCAGTACTTC. This chain uses TRBV15 with TRBJ2-5, with 7 bases matching TRBD2. The J call is doubtful: the DNA matches TRBJ2-7 better. The CDR3 covers 15 residues. Germline values: CDR1 LNHNV, CDR2 YYDKDF (reference sequence).

J is TRBJ2-1 and V is TRBV14; 11 nucleotides align to TRBD2. CDR3 length: 17 residues. Unmatched junction bases numbered 10, after V lost 3 bases and J lost 6 bases. Germline values: CDR1 SGHDN, CDR2 FVKESK. The CDR3 sequence: CASSHSSGRRLTNEQFF. DNA for the CDR3: TGTGCCAGCAGCCATTCTAGCGGGAGGCGGCTTACCAATGAGCAGTTCTTC.

The chain combines TRBV5-4 with TRBJ2-3; TRBD2 agrees at 12 bases. The CDR3 is made up of 16 amino acids. J was trimmed by 5 bases and V by 3 bases; bases with no gene match: 7. Germline values: CDR1 SGHNT, CDR2 YYREEE (reference sequence). As DNA, the CDR3 is TGTGCCAGCAGCTCCGGGACTAGCGGGTTTAAAGATACGCAGTATTTT. Amino acids: CASSSGTSGFKDTQYF.

V usage is TRBV30 and J usage is TRBJ1-2; TRBD1 matches 7 bases. Trimming cost V 6 bases and J 0 bases; bases outside gene matches: 4. The CDR3 is 13 amino acids. Germline assignment: CDR1 GTSNPN and CDR2 SVGIG (reference sequence). The CDR3 spells CACDRVSNYGYTF. The DNA for the CDR3 is TGTGCCTGCGACAGGGTCTCTAACTATGGCTACACCTTC.

Only one count was recorded for this clone. This chain connects TRBV7-8 to TRBJ2-2; D not resolved. The CDR3 runs 12 residues. Germline V gene lookup returns CDR1 SGHVS and CDR2 FQNEAQ. Trimming left V 3 bases short and J 5 bases short, with 4 bases between. CDR3 amino acids: CASSFETGELFF. The CDR3 nucleotides are TGTGCCAGCAGCTTCGAGACCGGGGAGCTGTTTTTT.

This clone has more than one count but fewer than ten. V is TRBV28 and J is TRBJ2-3, with TRBD1 as a possible D gene (6 bases). The CDR3 loop spans 13 amino acids. The V end lost 3 bases, the J end lost 7 bases, and 11 bases lay between the germline ends. CDR1 is MDHEN and CDR2 is SYDVKM in the germline V gene. CDR3 sequence reads: CASSFRGRNTQYF. CDR3 nucleotides: TGTGCCAGCAGTTTCAGGGGACGAAATACGCAGTATTTT.

About this clone itself: One junction end disagrees with the germline gene, perhaps due to a read error. The chain carries TRBV10-1 and TRBJ1-4; 8 bases line up with TRBD1. The CDR3 extends over 16 amino acids. Germline CDR1 reads WNHNN; CDR2 reads SYGVQD (reference sequence). CDR3 sequence: CASSGPSGTGHGKLFF. Written as DNA, the CDR3 is TGTGCCAGCAGCGGACCCTCCGGGACAGGCCATGGAAAACTGTTTTTT.